A single sample is the source of the 4 T cell receptor beta chains below, sequenced in a study of blood T cell repertoires in COVID-19. Produced via immunoSEQ multiplex PCR; TCRdb's table is partial and in-frame only. The table records 180,000 or so clones, approximately 87% of them present only once. The specimen was peripheral blood. These TCRs come from a person in their 70s with COVID-19, enrolled during active disease.

This chain's CDR3 is CASRWQGGTEAFF. The DNA for the CDR3 is TGTGCCAGCAGATGGCAGGGGGGCACTGAAGCTTTCTTT. The chain combines TRBV2 with TRBJ1-1; TRBD1 aligns across 7 bases. Germline-derived CDR1 and CDR2 are SNHLY and FYNNEI. This CDR3 comprises 13 residues. With V trimmed by 6 bases and J by 4 bases, 5 bases remained unmatched.

This rearrangement joins TRBV19 to TRBJ2-5; 7 nucleotides align to TRBD1. The trim removed 4 bases at V and 5 bases at J, leaving 7 bases unmatched. The CDR3 is made up of 14 amino acids. Germline loops: CDR1 LNHDA, CDR2 SQIVND (reference sequence). CDR3 residues: CASSRRGTVETQYF. DNA of the CDR3: TGTGCCAGTAGTAGAAGGGGGACAGTGGAGACCCAGTACTTC.

The rearrangement uses TRBV5-1 and TRBJ2-7; 9 nucleotides match TRBD1. Germline V gene lookup returns CDR1 SGHRS and CDR2 YFSETQ. Germline trimming cut 3 bases from V and 6 bases from J; bases unmatched to any gene: 7. The CDR3 contains 14 residues. The CDR3 loop reads CASSSRTGESEQYF. The CDR3, as DNA: TGCGCCAGCAGCTCCCGGACAGGGGAGTCCGAGCAGTACTTC.

The V call is TRBV13, the J call TRBJ2-2; a weak D match, TRBD1 (5 bases). Trimming shortened V by 6 bases and J by 8 bases, and 10 bases separated the two germline ends. Per germline, CDR1 PRHDT and CDR2 FYEKMQ (reference sequence). The CDR3 is 12 residues long. CDR3 amino acids: CASRQNRGELFF. CDR3 nucleotide sequence: TGTGCCAGCAGACAGAACAGGGGGGAGCTGTTTTTT. The variable domain in full, with the rest retrieved from reference TRBV13 and TRBJ2-2, is AAGVIQSPRHLIKEKRETATLKCYPIPRHDTVYWYQQGPGQDPQFLISFYEKMQSDKGSIPDRFSAQQFSDYHSELNMSSLELGDSALYFCASRQNRGELFFGEGSRLTVL.